This TCR beta chain was captured by sequencing in a study of cytomegalovirus exposure and HLA in healthy donors. Details on this clone: Its antigen is currently unknown.

Germline CDR1 reads LGHNT; CDR2 reads FRNRAP. The CDR3 totals 14 residues. Trimming cost V 7 bases and J 7 bases, with 17 bases left between them. Whole-study results and caveats: Clonal expansion, a later analysis showed, was greater in HLA-associated TCR beta chains than in equally common others. Per published accounts, TCR beta sequences correctly predicted the HLA-A and HLA-B alleles of most subjects.

Primers: 60 Vbeta forward and 13 Jbeta reverse. Some clones are missing from TCRdb's copy, which holds only in-frame ones; the method was immunoSEQ multiplex PCR. The data hold about 26,000 clones, with roughly 70% observed a single time. The chain uses TRBV12-5 and TRBJ2-1, with a weak D call TRBD1 (6 bases). The sample comprised PBMCs. The TCR comes from a woman in her fifties or sixties in good health and CMV-seronegative. The CDR3 nucleotides read TGTGCTAGTGCCCCGGACAGTCCCCTTAATGAGCAGTTCTTC. Amino acids: CASAPDSPLNEQFF.